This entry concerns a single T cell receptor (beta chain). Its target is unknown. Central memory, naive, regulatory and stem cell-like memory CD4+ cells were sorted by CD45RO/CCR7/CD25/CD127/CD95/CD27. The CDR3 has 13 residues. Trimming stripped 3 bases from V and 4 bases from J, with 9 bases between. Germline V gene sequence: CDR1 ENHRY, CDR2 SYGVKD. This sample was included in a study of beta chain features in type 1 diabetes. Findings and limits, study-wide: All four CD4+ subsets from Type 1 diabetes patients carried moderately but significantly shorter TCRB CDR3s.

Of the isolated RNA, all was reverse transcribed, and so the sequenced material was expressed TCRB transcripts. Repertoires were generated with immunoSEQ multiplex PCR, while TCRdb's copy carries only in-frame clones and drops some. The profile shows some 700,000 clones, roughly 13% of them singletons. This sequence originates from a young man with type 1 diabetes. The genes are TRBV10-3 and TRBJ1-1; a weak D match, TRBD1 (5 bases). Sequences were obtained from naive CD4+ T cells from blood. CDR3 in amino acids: CAISEGAGTEAFF. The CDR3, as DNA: TGTGCCATCAGTGAAGGGGCTGGCACTGAAGCTTTCTTT.